Following are 15 T cell receptor beta chains from one sample sequenced in a study of shared clonotypes between healthy human individuals. Naive CD8 cells lacked CD45RO, underwent positive selection for CCR7 and left out terminally differentiated effector memory CD45RA+ cells. The table came from immunoSEQ multiplex PCR; TCRdb's copy has only in-frame clones and leaves some out. The sample lists around 1.9 million clones, 80% to 95% occurring once. Input material: naive CD8+ T cells from PBMCs. The receptors originated from a man younger than 30 in good health. Some clones in this sample may be carry-over from other donors' samples.

This chain uses TRBV15 with TRBJ2-1; D perhaps matches TRBD1 (7 bases). Germline CDR1 is LNHNV and CDR2 is YYDKDF (reference sequence). V was trimmed by 5 bases and J by 0 bases, leaving 11 bases between them. This CDR3 spans 15 amino acids. The CDR3 DNA follows: TGTGCCACCAGCCCAGGGGGGAGCTCCTACAATGAGCAGTTCTTC. Its translation is CATSPGGSSYNEQFF. Supplemented by reference TRBV15 and TRBJ2-1, the full variable domain reads DAMVIQNPRYQVTQFGKPVTLSCSQTLNHNVMYWYQQKSSQAPKLLFHYYDKDFNNEADTPDNFQSRRPNTSFCFLDIRSPGLGDTAMYLCATSPGGSSYNEQFFGPGTRLTVL.

The chain has TRBV9 and TRBJ2-1; 16 bases are shared with TRBD2. Germline CDR1 is SGDLS and CDR2 is YYNGEE. V lost 3 bases to trimming and J lost 2 bases; unmatched junction nucleotides: 11. The CDR3 extends over 20 amino acids. The chain's CDR3 is CASSEGTSGRVLSAYNEQFF. CDR3 coding DNA: TGTGCCAGCAGCGAGGGGACTAGCGGGAGGGTCCTATCCGCCTACAATGAGCAGTTCTTC.

The chain carries TRBV7-9 and TRBJ2-7; D is uncertain. The V end was cut by 5 bases, the J end by 3 bases, with 11 bases between. Per germline, CDR1 SEHNR and CDR2 FQNEAQ (reference sequence). The CDR3 consists of 13 residues. Here the CDR3 reads CASSVDRDYEQYF. DNA of the CDR3: TGTGCCAGCAGCGTGGACCGAGACTACGAGCAGTACTTC.

With respect to this clone: Other DNA sequences in the sample encode the same CDR3. This rearrangement joins TRBV19 to TRBJ1-1; a weak D match, TRBD1 (5 bases). The germline V gene encodes CDR1 LNHDA and CDR2 SQIVND (reference sequence). The CDR3 is 14 amino acids. Trimming took 3 bases from V and 1 from J, leaving 9 bases between them. The CDR3 is CASSIGGGNTEAFF. The DNA of the CDR3 is TGTGCCAGTAGTATCGGGGGAGGGAACACTGAAGCTTTCTTT.

This clone has just one count. The chain employs TRBV4-2 and TRBJ2-7; TRBD1 is a possible D gene (6 bases). This CDR3 is 15 amino acids long. V was clipped by 1 base and J by 0 bases, with 10 bases between them. Germline lookup yields CDR1 LGHNA and CDR2 YNFKEQ. The chain's CDR3 is CASSQAGVPSYEQYF. In DNA, the CDR3 is TGTGCCAGCAGCCAAGCAGGGGTACCCTCCTACGAGCAGTACTTC.

The CDR3 sequence is CASSLKWFSHQPQHF. CDR3 DNA sequence: TGTGCCAGCAGCTTAAAATGGTTCAGCCATCAGCCCCAGCATTTT. The V call is TRBV7-3, the J call TRBJ1-5, with unresolved D. Germline V gene sequence: CDR1 SGHTA, CDR2 FQGTGA. Trimming took 1 base from V and 5 from J, leaving 12 bases between them. The CDR3 has 15 residues.

This chain joins TRBV18 and TRBJ2-7, with D unresolved. There are 16 residues in the CDR3. Trimming shortened V by 2 bases and J by 1 base, and 15 bases separated the two germline ends. The germline CDR1 and CDR2 sequences are KGHSH and LQKENI. CDR3 nucleotides: TGTGCCAGCTCACCAGCCACCAGAGTGTCGTCCTACGAGCAGTACTTC. It translates to CASSPATRVSSYEQYF.

V usage is TRBV30 and J usage is TRBJ2-7, with a tentative D call TRBD1 (6 bases). Germline lookup yields CDR1 GTSNPN and CDR2 SVGIG (reference sequence). This CDR3 spans 14 amino acids. Trimming stripped 3 bases from V and 2 bases from J, with 14 bases between. The CDR3 reads CAWSVGTLTYEQYF. Here the CDR3 DNA reads TGTGCCTGGAGCGTCGGGACACTGACCTACGAGCAGTACTTC.

The chain recombines TRBV7-6 with TRBJ1-2; D is unresolved. The germline gives CDR1 SGHVS, CDR2 FNYEAQ. This CDR3 comprises 13 residues. Trimming shortened V by 5 bases and J by 2 bases, and 9 bases separated the two germline ends. The DNA for the CDR3 is TGTGCCAGCAGCCCCCCCGGAAACTATGGCTACACCTTC. Translation: CASSPPGNYGYTF.

V and J are TRBV19 and TRBJ2-7; 8 bases are shared with TRBD1. J lost 6 bases, V lost 3 bases, and 4 bases had no gene match. In germline, CDR1 is LNHDA, CDR2 SQIVND (reference sequence). This CDR3 is built from 13 residues. DNA of the CDR3: TGTGCCAGTAGTATCCGGACAGGGCGCGAGCAGTACTTC. Its protein is CASSIRTGREQYF.

The chain carries TRBV19 and TRBJ2-7, with D possibly being TRBD1 or TRBD2 (6 bases each). V was clipped by 7 bases and J by 5 bases, with 18 bases between them. Germline CDR1 reads LNHDA; CDR2 reads SQIVND (reference sequence). This CDR3 has 14 residues. CDR3 loop: CASTPWGAPHEQYF. The CDR3 nucleotides are TGTGCCAGTACTCCTTGGGGGGCCCCCCACGAGCAGTACTTC.

This rearrangement joins TRBV30 to TRBJ1-1; D ambiguous. Germline V gene sequence: CDR1 GTSNPN, CDR2 SVGIG (reference sequence). V lost 0 bases, J lost 7 bases, and 9 bases lay in between. The CDR3 is made up of 12 amino acids. CDR3 residues: CAWSVAGDEAFF. The DNA for the CDR3 is TGTGCCTGGAGTGTCGCGGGAGATGAAGCTTTCTTT. The full variable domain, in which reference TRBV30 and TRBJ1-1 provide the parts outside the CDR3, is SQTIHQWPATLVQPVGSPLSLECTVEGTSNPNLYWYRQAAGRGLQLLFYSVGIGQISSEVPQNLSASRPQDRQFILSSKKLLLSDSGFYLCAWSVAGDEAFFGQGTRLTVV.

The chain carries TRBV28 and TRBJ2-2, with D possibly TRBD2 on 5 matching bases. Trimming shortened V by 7 bases and J by 6 bases, and 24 bases separated the two germline ends. Germline assignment: CDR1 MDHEN and CDR2 SYDVKM. CDR3 length equals 17 residues. Here the CDR3 DNA reads TGTGCCAGCAATGGCTGGGGAGCTCGTACGGCGGCCGGGGAGCTGTTTTTT. Protein product: CASNGWGARTAAGELFF.

The chain joins TRBV4-3 to TRBJ1-5; tentatively, D is TRBD1 (5 bases). Germline CDR1 and CDR2: LGHNA and YSLEER. CDR3 length: 19 residues. V lost 0 bases and J lost 0, with 18 bases in between. The CDR3 reads CASSQELPGEFHSNQPQHF. The CDR3 DNA is TGCGCCAGCAGCCAAGAATTACCGGGGGAGTTCCATAGCAATCAGCCCCAGCATTTT.

The chain links TRBV2 to TRBJ1-3; D possibly corresponds to TRBD1 (5 bases). CDR3 length: 19 amino acids. The V end was cut by 1 base, the J end by 7 bases, with 26 bases between. Germline V gene lookup returns CDR1 SNHLY and CDR2 FYNNEI. DNA of the CDR3: TGTGCCAGCAGTGAAGGTCTTGGAAGGCAGGGTAATCTGGGGAACACCATATATTTT. Encoded protein: CASSEGLGRQGNLGNTIYF.